Sequencing of this T cell receptor (beta chain) was carried out in a study of T cells in localized non-small cell lung cancer. The assay was immunoSEQ multiplex PCR, and TCRdb's table has in-frame clones only and misses some. This table holds about 18,000 clones, roughly 89% found once. The CDR3 is 16 amino acids. The germline CDR1 and CDR2 sequences are SGHRS and YFSETQ. V was pared by 4 bases and J by 3 bases, with 20 bases between. The material was peripheral blood, obtained before any cancer treatment. V gene TRBV5-1 combines with J gene TRBJ2-7; no definite D call. This receptor was taken from a male donor aged 60 or older with stage II squamous cell lung carcinoma. CDR3 protein: CASSPRSRFPSYEQYF. The CDR3 DNA reads TGCGCCAGCAGCCCTCGATCAAGGTTCCCGAGCTACGAGCAGTACTTC.